Sequencing of this TCR beta chain was carried out in a study of T cell responses to AZD1222 COVID-19 vaccine. Data came from immunoSEQ multiplex PCR; TCRdb stores just in-frame clones and leaves some out. The sample holds tens of thousands of clones, 80% seen once. The ends were cut back, 8 bases at V and 4 bases at J, with 12 bases in the middle. In germline, CDR1 is MDHEN, CDR2 SYDVKM. The CDR3 spans 13 residues. Here the sequenced sample was peripheral blood, taken 28 days after the second AZD1222 dose. This receptor was taken from an adult who received the AZD1222 COVID-19 vaccine. The chain joins TRBV28 to TRBJ2-1; weak D call: TRBD2 (6 bases). The CDR3 reads CASADYTYNEQFF. The CDR3 bases are TGTGCCAGCGCGGACTATACTTACAATGAGCAGTTCTTC.